Described below is a single T cell receptor (beta chain) sequence and its context. Donors included only healthy HIV-negative adults lacking recent acute infections or vaccinations. These data are taken from a study of shared clonotypes between healthy human individuals. Only in-frame clones appear in the TCRdb table, and some are missing; sequencing was by immunoSEQ multiplex PCR. The repertoire includes 2 million to 3 million clones, roughly 93% of them detected once, and roughly 0.39% sits in the top ten. Germline-derived CDR1 and CDR2 are LNHDA and SQIVND (reference sequence). The CDR3 covers 11 residues. V was clipped by 10 bases and J by 1 base, with 7 bases between them.

The chain joins TRBV19 to TRBJ1-1, with D tentatively TRBD1 (5 bases). This sequence was found in a man between 18 and 35 years old in good health. Some clones in this sample may be carry-over from other donors' samples. Sequenced: naive CD4+ T cells from PBMCs. The subset here: CD45RA+ positively selected. The CDR3 spells CATGGNTEAFF. DNA for the CDR3: TGTGCCACTGGGGGGAACACTGAAGCTTTCTTT.